The entry below gives a single TCR beta chain sequence along with its context. The data were obtained in a study of identical twins. The germline V gene encodes CDR1 SGHTA and CDR2 FQGNSA. This CDR3 comprises 14 residues. With 2 bases removed from V and 8 bases from J, the gap between germline ends came to 13 bases. TCRdb ran MiXCR on the 5' RACE reads and lists one entry per CDR3 protein. This repertoire shows 400,000 to 600,000 distinct CDR3 sequences, around 24% found once; its top ten account for 0.48%. The sample also formed part of further work on yellow fever vaccine responses in identical twins.

The sample taken for sequencing was CD4+ T cells sorted from blood. The chain couples TRBV7-2 to TRBJ1-5; D is ambiguous. The clonotype was recovered from a woman in her late teens or twenties in good health. CDR3 sequence (DNA): TGTGCCAGCAGCTTAACGATCCTTCGGGAGCCCCAGCATTTT. Its protein product is CASSLTILREPQHF.